This is a list of T cell receptor beta chains from one sample in a study of T cells expressing NK-cell markers. TCRdb re-called the 5' RACE reads, yielding one record per CDR3 amino acid sequence without DNA. The sample is made up of 140,000 or so distinct CDR3 sequences, and the top ten hold about 12% of it. The sample was blood T cells: a sorted CD56 or NKG2C T cell subset, CD4+ or CD8+ T cells, or bulk PBMC T cells (not recorded which). The receptors derive from a man aged 18 to 35 in good health. CDR3s include the opening cysteine and the closing phenylalanine or tryptophan. Rows give clone size only sometimes, using once, few, many, or a class for an expanded clone.

j_call	clone_size	v_call	cdr3_aa
TRBJ2-5	NA	TRBV2	CASRRTGETQYF
TRBJ2-5	NA	TRBV4-3	CASSPRQAGALQETQYF
TRBJ2-1	NA	TRBV12-3/TRBV12-4	CASSLSGRHNEQFF
TRBJ2-5	NA	TRBV18	CASSREQNQETQYF
TRBJ1-6	NA	TRBV27	CASRSLGQLKGDSPLHF
TRBJ2-5	NA	TRBV15	CATSRYEEEETQYF
TRBJ2-3	medium-sized	TRBV5-4	CASSLVTGTGLGDTQYF
TRBJ2-1	NA	TRBV18	CASSPRRESNEQFF
TRBJ2-5	NA	TRBV12-3/TRBV12-4	CASNEIGPGEETQYF
TRBJ1-2	NA	TRBV12-5	CASGLEARNYGYTF
TRBJ2-3	NA	TRBV11-2	CASSSGTGSNTDTQYF
TRBJ2-1	NA	TRBV7-8	CASSLHSGEQFF
TRBJ1-1	NA	TRBV18	CASSSGGLSEAFF
TRBJ2-2	NA	TRBV10-3	CAILGVGFGGELFF
TRBJ2-3	NA	TRBV20-1	CSAGKGRSITDTQYF
TRBJ1-5	NA	TRBV27	CASSITTGVRQPQHF
TRBJ2-3	NA	TRBV9	CASSREGGQGDTQYF
TRBJ2-3	NA	TRBV24-1	CATSDSSTARGTDTQYF
TRBJ2-1	NA	TRBV6-5	CASSYLQLTRGEQFF
TRBJ2-1	NA	TRBV6-5	CASSYQRESNEQFF
TRBJ1-6	NA	TRBV6-1	CASNRIGATNSPLHF
TRBJ1-1	NA	TRBV5-1	CASSLSLGNTEAFF
TRBJ2-3	NA	TRBV4-3	CASSQSGFTDTQYF
TRBJ2-7	NA	TRBV6-2/TRBV6-3	CASSSFPYEQYF
TRBJ2-1	NA	TRBV19	CASSISGGSSYNEQFF
TRBJ2-1	NA	TRBV3-1	CASSQEGGGPGDEQFF
TRBJ2-2	NA	TRBV12-3/TRBV12-4	CASSPFSTGGQTGELFF
TRBJ2-7	NA	TRBV5-6	CASSPTEDYEQYF
TRBJ2-7	NA	TRBV28	CASSLMAGLPYEQYF
TRBJ2-5	NA	TRBV12-3/TRBV12-4	CASSSTGESQYF
TRBJ1-2	NA	TRBV4-3	CASSTTGSDYGYTF
TRBJ2-5	NA	TRBV14	CASSQVGQAQETQYF
TRBJ2-1	NA	TRBV6-2/TRBV6-3	CASSYSASGRRSSYNEQFF
TRBJ2-1	NA	TRBV6-2/TRBV6-3	CASSYVGTGFFDEQFF
TRBJ1-5	NA	TRBV5-5	CASSFRQVSNQPQHF
TRBJ2-1	NA	TRBV5-6	CASTTPGGYEQFF
TRBJ2-1	NA	TRBV2	CASSERGTDEQFF
TRBJ2-4	NA	TRBV11-2	CASSPTRRSQNIQYF
TRBJ2-1	NA	TRBV7-9	CASEGSNEQFF
TRBJ2-1	NA	TRBV28	CASTGTQSYNEQFF
TRBJ2-1	NA	TRBV7-9	CASSLSVNEQFF
TRBJ2-1	NA	TRBV10-1	CASASGTYNEQFF
TRBJ1-1	NA	TRBV14	CASSPLTGGYTEAFF
TRBJ2-1	NA	TRBV11-2	CASSGGTVPGTETQFF